One sample yielded the 27 T cell receptor beta chains listed below, sequenced in a study of blood T cell repertoires in COVID-19 (dated by TCRdb to 2020 to 2022). Libraries were constructed by the immunoSEQ multiplex PCR assay. Imported from immuneACCESS, the table was reduced by TCRdb to in-frame sequences with V and J called. These copies leave out some clones; in studies compared against another copy, an unresolved V gene accounts for under half, and the cause of the remainder is not known. In all, the sample holds around 140,000 clones, and around nine tenths of those were seen once. 11% of the sample is in the top ten clones. The sample was peripheral blood. Every receptor here comes from a woman in her 70s with COVID-19, enrolled during active disease.

J is TRBJ1-1 and V is TRBV28, with 7 bases fitting TRBD1. Germline assignment: CDR1 MDHEN and CDR2 SYDVKM. The CDR3 sequence is 13 residues long. J lost 4 bases, V lost 6 bases, and 5 bases had no gene match. The CDR3 DNA sequence: TGTGCCAGCAGCTTACAGGGGACCACTGAAGCTTTCTTT. Protein sequence: CASSLQGTTEAFF.

In nucleotides, the CDR3 is TGTGCCAGCAGCCTTAACAGGGGAATCGGCACAGATACGCAGTATTTT. As protein: CASSLNRGIGTDTQYF. The chain carries TRBV28 and TRBJ2-3; 7 positions match TRBD1. V lost 6 bases to trimming and J lost 1 base; unmatched junction nucleotides: 10. There are 16 residues in the CDR3. CDR1 is MDHEN and CDR2 is SYDVKM in the germline V gene.

The rearrangement links TRBV5-1 to TRBJ1-1; 7 bases match TRBD1. The germline V gene has CDR1 SGHRS and CDR2 YFSETQ. Trimming at V came to 0 bases and at J to 0 bases, leaving 5 bases not matched to a gene. The CDR3 sequence is 16 residues long. CDR3 loop: CASSLVGGQMNTEAFF. The CDR3 DNA is TGCGCCAGCAGCTTGGTGGGGGGACAGATGAACACTGAAGCTTTCTTT.

This clone occurred a few times. The rearrangement joins TRBV5-6 to TRBJ1-5; TRBD1 is a possible D gene (6 bases). The ends were cut back, 4 bases at V and 6 bases at J, with 17 bases in the middle. Germline values: CDR1 SGHDT, CDR2 YYEEEE. CDR3 length: 15 residues. CDR3 bases: TGTGCCAGCAGCCTTCGAAGGGGGTCTCGTCAGCCCCAGCATTTT. This translates into CASSLRRGSRQPQHF.

The chain recombines TRBV29-1 with TRBJ1-1, with a possible D match to TRBD1 (6 bases). CDR3 length equals 13 residues. Germline lookup yields CDR1 SQVTM and CDR2 ANQGSEA. V gave up 6 bases and J gave up 1 base, with 12 bases separating them. CDR3 residues: CSVDRTENTEAFF. In nucleotides, the CDR3 is TGCAGCGTCGATAGGACAGAGAACACTGAAGCTTTCTTT.

This clone was counted a few times. This chain joins TRBV29-1 and TRBJ1-2; TRBD1 is a possible D gene (5 bases). Germline V gene data show CDR1 as SQVTM and CDR2 as ANQGSEA. CDR3 length: 13 residues. Trimming pared 4 bases from V and 7 bases from J, leaving 16 bases between. The CDR3 protein is CSVVWEGSFGYTF. CDR3 coding DNA: TGCAGCGTTGTTTGGGAGGGGTCTTTTGGCTACACCTTC.

V and J are TRBV6-5 and TRBJ1-2, with D maybe TRBD1 (5 bases). V dropped 2 bases and J dropped 0 bases, with 10 bases sitting between them. Germline V gives CDR1 MNHEY, CDR2 SVGAGI. The length of the CDR3 is 15 residues. The CDR3 DNA reads TGTGCCAGCAGTTACGGGCAGGGCACTAACTATGGCTACACCTTC. Translated: CASSYGQGTNYGYTF.

The genes are TRBV6-5 and TRBJ1-1; D is undetermined. V dropped 2 bases and J dropped 0 bases, with 4 bases sitting between them. The CDR3 runs 13 residues. The germline CDR1 and CDR2 sequences are MNHEY and SVGAGI. In DNA, the CDR3 is TGTGCCAGCAGTTACGTTATGAACACTGAAGCTTTCTTT. Protein product: CASSYVMNTEAFF.

The chain couples TRBV3-1 (or the pseudogene TRBV3-2) to TRBJ1-2; tentatively, D is TRBD1 (6 bases). The V and J ends lost 4 bases and 4 bases respectively, with 10 bases between them. This CDR3 is 13 amino acids long. Germline lookup yields CDR1 LGHDT and CDR2 YNNKEL (reference sequence). CDR3 loop: CASSLKDSYGYTF. The CDR3 DNA reads as TGTGCCAGCAGCCTGAAGGACAGCTATGGCTACACCTTC.

The count of this clone is one. This chain uses TRBV13 with TRBJ2-1; a possible D gene is TRBD2 (6 bases). This CDR3 has 19 amino acids. Germline-derived CDR1 and CDR2 are PRHDT and FYEKMQ (reference sequence). Trimming left V 1 base short and J 6 bases short, with 25 bases between. The chain's CDR3 is CASSLVRTTPALPSNEQFF. The CDR3, as DNA: TGTGCCAGCAGCTTAGTTAGGACTACCCCCGCCCTCCCCTCCAATGAGCAGTTCTTC.

The chain recombines TRBV7-6 with TRBJ2-1; 10 bases are shared with TRBD2. Trimming took 5 bases from V and 5 from J; bases not matched to a gene: 12. The germline gives CDR1 SGHVS, CDR2 FNYEAQ. The CDR3 has 17 residues. The CDR3 sequence: CASSPLLAGVGNNEQFF. The CDR3 nucleotides are TGTGCCAGCAGCCCGCTGCTAGCGGGGGTAGGCAACAATGAGCAGTTCTTC.

The chain links TRBV2 to TRBJ1-1; D is ambiguous. Trimming took 4 bases from V and 4 from J, leaving 10 bases between them. This CDR3 contains 13 residues. Germline-derived CDR1 and CDR2 are SNHLY and FYNNEI. Here the CDR3 reads CASSGAEGTEAFF. The CDR3 nucleotides read TGTGCCAGCAGTGGGGCGGAGGGCACTGAAGCTTTCTTT.

Note on this clone: Other DNA sequences within the sample encode an identical CDR3. The V call is TRBV27, the J call TRBJ1-2, with D perhaps TRBD1 (6 bases). Germline V CDR1 and CDR2: MNHEY, SMNVEV (reference sequence). The CDR3 length is 15 residues. Trimming left V 5 bases short and J 0 bases short, with 13 bases between. In DNA form, the CDR3 reads TGTGCCAGCAGTCGTGCGGACAGAGCTAACTATGGCTACACCTTC. It encodes CASSRADRANYGYTF.

The chain couples TRBV5-6 to TRBJ2-1, with 7 bases matching TRBD2. Unmatched junction bases numbered 8, after V lost 4 bases and J lost 4 bases. This CDR3 contains 15 residues. The V gene's germline CDR1 is SGHDT and CDR2 YYEEEE. For the CDR3, the DNA is TGTGCCAGCAGCCCCGGACTAGTTTCTTACAATGAGCAGTTCTTC. It codes for CASSPGLVSYNEQFF.

The V call is TRBV28, the J call TRBJ2-1; TRBD1 agrees at 9 bases. From germline, CDR1 is MDHEN and CDR2 SYDVKM. CDR3 length: 15 residues. V trimming: 5 bases; J trimming: 5 bases; junction bases outside the gene matches: 7. In DNA, the CDR3 is TGTGCCAGCAGTCCTCGGGGACAGGGCCACAATGAGCAGTTCTTC. Translated, it gives CASSPRGQGHNEQFF.

This chain links TRBV28 with TRBJ2-1; 12 nucleotides line up with TRBD2. In germline, CDR1 is MDHEN, CDR2 SYDVKM. The V segment lost 7 bases and the J segment 15 bases; nucleotides outside the gene matches: 13. This CDR3 is 14 amino acids long. The CDR3 nucleotides read TGTGCCAGCACCCAAGGCCCTAGCGGGGGGGCCTGGTTCTTC. Protein: CASTQGPSGGAWFF.

This sequence joins TRBV18 and TRBJ2-5; 8 positions match TRBD2. The ends lost 3 bases at V and 4 bases at J; junction bases unmatched: 4. CDR1 and CDR2 from the germline V gene are KGHSH and LQKENI. The CDR3 is made up of 14 amino acids. The CDR3 sequence is CASSPGLGPETQYF. In DNA, the CDR3 is TGTGCCAGCTCACCGGGACTAGGCCCAGAGACCCAGTACTTC.

This chain connects TRBV28 to TRBJ1-6; D is perhaps TRBD1 (6 bases). Germline CDR1 MDHEN, CDR2 SYDVKM. V gave up 4 bases and J gave up 2 bases, with 12 bases separating them. This CDR3 region has 16 residues. CDR3 coding DNA: TGTGCCAGCAGTTCTTCAGGGGAACCCTATAATTCACCCCTCCACTTT. Translation: CASSSSGEPYNSPLHF.

V is TRBV18 and J is TRBJ2-1; 10 bases line up with TRBD2. The J segment lost 5 bases and the V segment lost 2 bases, leaving 6 bases of the junction unmatched. This CDR3 is built from 16 residues. Germline V gene sequence: CDR1 KGHSH, CDR2 LQKENI. The CDR3: CASSPTAGGFNNEQFF. CDR3 nucleotides: TGTGCCAGCTCACCAACAGCGGGGGGGTTCAACAATGAGCAGTTCTTC.

This chain uses TRBV25-1 with TRBJ1-6, with D hard to call. The CDR3 sequence is 15 residues long. Deletions cut 3 bases from V and 0 bases from J, with 6 bases between. CDR1 MGHDK and CDR2 SYGVNS come from the germline V gene. The CDR3 sequence: CASSDPSSYNSPLHF. DNA of the CDR3: TGTGCCAGCAGTGATCCCAGCTCCTATAATTCACCCCTCCACTTT.

V is TRBV7-2 and J is TRBJ1-2; weak D call: TRBD1 (6 bases). CDR3 length: 15 amino acids. Germline CDR1 and CDR2: SGHTA and FQGNSA. V dropped 5 bases and J dropped 4 bases, with 17 bases sitting between them. The CDR3 DNA reads as TGTGCCAGCAGCCAGCGGGACACTAGGACCTATGGCTACACCTTC. As protein: CASSQRDTRTYGYTF.

The CDR3 loop reads CASSQGKLASTQYF. CDR3 DNA: TGTGCCAGCAGCCAAGGGAAACTAGCGTCGACCCAGTACTTC. The V and J genes are TRBV3-1 (or the pseudogene TRBV3-2) and TRBJ2-5; TRBD2 matches at 7 bases. Germline CDR1 reads LGHDT; CDR2 reads YNNKEL (reference sequence). The J segment lost 7 bases and the V segment lost 1 base, leaving 6 bases of the junction unmatched. The CDR3 extends over 14 amino acids.

V and J are TRBV5-1 and TRBJ2-3, with 7 bases identical to TRBD2. The CDR3 length is 21 residues. V was pared by 1 base and J by 2 bases, with 22 bases of the junction left unmatched. Germline CDR1 and CDR2: SGHRS and YFSETQ. CDR3 in amino acids: CASSLRGVGSPIFAPTDTQYF. For the CDR3, the DNA is TGCGCCAGCAGCTTGCGGGGGGTAGGGAGTCCTATTTTTGCTCCCACAGATACGCAGTATTTT.

The chain employs TRBV18 and TRBJ1-1, with 10 nucleotides matching TRBD1. Germline trimming cut 1 base from V and 6 bases from J; bases unmatched to any gene: 5. Per germline, CDR1 KGHSH and CDR2 LQKENI. The CDR3 is 15 residues long. The CDR3 spells CASSPRGQGWAEAFF. The CDR3 DNA is TGTGCCAGCTCACCACGGGGACAGGGGTGGGCTGAAGCTTTCTTT.

In its sample, this clone was seen once. This chain uses TRBV18 with TRBJ2-7, with 7 bases that match TRBD1. CDR1 is KGHSH and CDR2 is LQKENI in the germline V gene. Trimming removed 5 bases from V and 4 bases from J; junction bases left unmatched: 8. This CDR3 spans 14 amino acids. The CDR3 DNA reads TGTGCCAGCTCAGCAACAGGGGTCCTTTACGAGCAGTACTTC. Protein product: CASSATGVLYEQYF.

V and J are TRBV3-1 (or the pseudogene TRBV3-2) and TRBJ2-3; 8 bases are shared with TRBD1. The CDR3 extends over 16 amino acids. The germline CDR1 and CDR2 sequences are LGHDT and YNNKEL (reference sequence). V gave up 4 bases and J gave up 3 bases; unmatched junction bases: 9. This CDR3 is CASSPWTGIRTDTQYF. The CDR3 DNA follows: TGTGCCAGCAGCCCGTGGACAGGGATTCGGACAGATACGCAGTATTTT.

This clone occurred once. The V gene is TRBV7-8, the J gene TRBJ2-7; TRBD2 matches 7 bases. The germline V gene encodes CDR1 SGHVS and CDR2 FQNEAQ. This CDR3 is 16 amino acids long. With V trimmed by 5 bases and J by 4 bases, 14 bases remained unmatched. CDR3 in DNA: TGTGCCAGCAGCCTAAGCCCTAGCGGTGGAATGTACGAGCAGTACTTC. Its translation: CASSLSPSGGMYEQYF.